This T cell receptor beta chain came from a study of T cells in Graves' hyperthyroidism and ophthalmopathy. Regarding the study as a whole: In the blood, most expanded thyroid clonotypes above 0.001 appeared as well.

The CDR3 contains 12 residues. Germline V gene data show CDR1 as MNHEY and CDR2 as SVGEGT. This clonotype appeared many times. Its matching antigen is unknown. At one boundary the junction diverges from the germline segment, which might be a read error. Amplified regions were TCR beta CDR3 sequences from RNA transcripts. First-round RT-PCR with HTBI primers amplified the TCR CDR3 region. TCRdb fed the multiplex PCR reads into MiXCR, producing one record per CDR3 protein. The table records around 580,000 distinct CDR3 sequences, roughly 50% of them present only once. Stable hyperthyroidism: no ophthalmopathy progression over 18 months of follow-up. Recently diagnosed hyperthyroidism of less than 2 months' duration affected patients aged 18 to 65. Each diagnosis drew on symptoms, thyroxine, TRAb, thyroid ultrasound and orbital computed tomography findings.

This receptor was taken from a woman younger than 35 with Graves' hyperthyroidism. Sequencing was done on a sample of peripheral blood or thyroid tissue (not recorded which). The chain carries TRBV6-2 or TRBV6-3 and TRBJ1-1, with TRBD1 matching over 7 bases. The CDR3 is CASRDSSIPSLF. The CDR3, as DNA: TGTGCCAGCCGGGACAGCTCAATACCCTCTCTCTTT.